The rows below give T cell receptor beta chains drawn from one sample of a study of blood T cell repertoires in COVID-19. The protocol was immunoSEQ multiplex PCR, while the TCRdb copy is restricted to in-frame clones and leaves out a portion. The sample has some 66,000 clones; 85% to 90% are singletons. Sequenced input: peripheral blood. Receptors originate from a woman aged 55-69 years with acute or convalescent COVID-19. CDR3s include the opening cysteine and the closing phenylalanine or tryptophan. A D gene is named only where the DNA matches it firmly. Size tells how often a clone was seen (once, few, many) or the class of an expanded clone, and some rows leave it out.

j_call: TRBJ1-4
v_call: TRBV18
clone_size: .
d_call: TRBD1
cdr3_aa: CASSPLGTGVNEKLFF
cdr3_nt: TGTGCCAGCTCACCCCTAGGGACAGGGGTTAATGAAAAACTGTTTTTT

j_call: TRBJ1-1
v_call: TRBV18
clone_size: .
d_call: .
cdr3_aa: CASSPDRKNTEAFF
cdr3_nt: TGTGCCAGCTCACCAGACAGGAAGAACACTGAAGCTTTCTTT

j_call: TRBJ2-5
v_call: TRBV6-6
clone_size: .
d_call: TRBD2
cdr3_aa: CASSKGLAGFQETQYF
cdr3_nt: TGTGCCAGCAGTAAGGGACTAGCGGGGTTTCAAGAGACCCAGTACTTC

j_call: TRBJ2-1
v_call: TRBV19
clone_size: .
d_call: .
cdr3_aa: CASSIGKVSFF
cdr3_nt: TGTGCCAGTAGTATCGGGAAGGTATCGTTCTTC

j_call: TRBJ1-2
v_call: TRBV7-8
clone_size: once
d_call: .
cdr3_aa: CASSYRGYGYTF
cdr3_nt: TGTGCCAGCAGCTATAGAGGGTATGGCTACACCTTC

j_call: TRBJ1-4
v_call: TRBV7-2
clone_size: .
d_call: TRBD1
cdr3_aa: CASSPGQTNEKLFF
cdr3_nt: TGTGCCAGCAGCCCGGGACAGACTAATGAAAAACTGTTTTTT

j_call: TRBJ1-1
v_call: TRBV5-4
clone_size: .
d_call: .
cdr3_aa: CASSPVGEITEAFF
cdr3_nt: TGTGCCAGCAGCCCGGTGGGCGAGATCACTGAAGCTTTCTTT

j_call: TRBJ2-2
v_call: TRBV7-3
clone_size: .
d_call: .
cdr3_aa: CASSLNGANTGELFF
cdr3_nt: TGTGCCAGCAGCTTAAACGGGGCGAACACCGGGGAGCTGTTTTTT

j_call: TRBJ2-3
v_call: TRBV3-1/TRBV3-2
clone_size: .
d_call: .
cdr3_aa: CASSRLEDTQYF
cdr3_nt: TGTGCCAGCAGCCGGCTCGAAGATACGCAGTATTTT

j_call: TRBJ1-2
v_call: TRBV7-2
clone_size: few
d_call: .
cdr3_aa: CASSLQGVYGYGYTF
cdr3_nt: TGTGCCAGCAGCCTACAGGGAGTATATGGCTATGGCTACACCTTC

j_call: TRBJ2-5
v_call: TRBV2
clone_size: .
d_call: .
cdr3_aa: CASSRVGAGIGETQYF
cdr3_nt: TGTGCCAGCAGTAGGGTCGGTGCAGGGATCGGAGAGACCCAGTACTTC

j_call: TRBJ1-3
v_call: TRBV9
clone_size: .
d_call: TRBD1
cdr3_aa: CASSVSPAGTVGNTIYF
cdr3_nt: TGTGCCAGCAGCGTAAGCCCCGCCGGGACAGTAGGAAACACCATATATTTT